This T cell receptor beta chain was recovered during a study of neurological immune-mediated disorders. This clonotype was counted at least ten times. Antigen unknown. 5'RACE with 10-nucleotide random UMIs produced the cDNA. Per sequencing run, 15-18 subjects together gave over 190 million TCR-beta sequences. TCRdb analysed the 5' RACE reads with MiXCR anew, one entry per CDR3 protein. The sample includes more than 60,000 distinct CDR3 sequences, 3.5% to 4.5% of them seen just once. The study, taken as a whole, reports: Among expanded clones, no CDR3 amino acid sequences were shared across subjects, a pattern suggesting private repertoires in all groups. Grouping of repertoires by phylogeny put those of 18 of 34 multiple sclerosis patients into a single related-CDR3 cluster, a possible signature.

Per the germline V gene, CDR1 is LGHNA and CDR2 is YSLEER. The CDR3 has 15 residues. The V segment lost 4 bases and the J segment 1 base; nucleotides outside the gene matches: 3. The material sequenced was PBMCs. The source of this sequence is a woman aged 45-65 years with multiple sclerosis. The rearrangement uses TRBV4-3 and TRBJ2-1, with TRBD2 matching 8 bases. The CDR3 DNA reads TGCGCCAGCAGCCCTGTAGCGGGATCCTACAATGAGCAGTTCTTC. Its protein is CASSPVAGSYNEQFF.